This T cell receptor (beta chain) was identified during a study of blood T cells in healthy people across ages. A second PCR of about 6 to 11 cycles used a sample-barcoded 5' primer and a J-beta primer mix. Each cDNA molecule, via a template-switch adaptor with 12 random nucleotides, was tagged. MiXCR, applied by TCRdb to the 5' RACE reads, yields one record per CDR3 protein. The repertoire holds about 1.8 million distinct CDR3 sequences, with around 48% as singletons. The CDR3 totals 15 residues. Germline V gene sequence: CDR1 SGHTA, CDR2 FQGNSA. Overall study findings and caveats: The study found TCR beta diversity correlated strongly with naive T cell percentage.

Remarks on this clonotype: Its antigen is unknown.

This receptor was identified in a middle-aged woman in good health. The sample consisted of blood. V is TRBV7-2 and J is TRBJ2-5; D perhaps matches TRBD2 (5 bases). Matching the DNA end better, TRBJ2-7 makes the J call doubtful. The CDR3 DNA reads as TGTGCCAGCAGCGCTCAAGGAGGCATATCCTACGAGCAGTACTTC. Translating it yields CASSAQGGISYEQYF.